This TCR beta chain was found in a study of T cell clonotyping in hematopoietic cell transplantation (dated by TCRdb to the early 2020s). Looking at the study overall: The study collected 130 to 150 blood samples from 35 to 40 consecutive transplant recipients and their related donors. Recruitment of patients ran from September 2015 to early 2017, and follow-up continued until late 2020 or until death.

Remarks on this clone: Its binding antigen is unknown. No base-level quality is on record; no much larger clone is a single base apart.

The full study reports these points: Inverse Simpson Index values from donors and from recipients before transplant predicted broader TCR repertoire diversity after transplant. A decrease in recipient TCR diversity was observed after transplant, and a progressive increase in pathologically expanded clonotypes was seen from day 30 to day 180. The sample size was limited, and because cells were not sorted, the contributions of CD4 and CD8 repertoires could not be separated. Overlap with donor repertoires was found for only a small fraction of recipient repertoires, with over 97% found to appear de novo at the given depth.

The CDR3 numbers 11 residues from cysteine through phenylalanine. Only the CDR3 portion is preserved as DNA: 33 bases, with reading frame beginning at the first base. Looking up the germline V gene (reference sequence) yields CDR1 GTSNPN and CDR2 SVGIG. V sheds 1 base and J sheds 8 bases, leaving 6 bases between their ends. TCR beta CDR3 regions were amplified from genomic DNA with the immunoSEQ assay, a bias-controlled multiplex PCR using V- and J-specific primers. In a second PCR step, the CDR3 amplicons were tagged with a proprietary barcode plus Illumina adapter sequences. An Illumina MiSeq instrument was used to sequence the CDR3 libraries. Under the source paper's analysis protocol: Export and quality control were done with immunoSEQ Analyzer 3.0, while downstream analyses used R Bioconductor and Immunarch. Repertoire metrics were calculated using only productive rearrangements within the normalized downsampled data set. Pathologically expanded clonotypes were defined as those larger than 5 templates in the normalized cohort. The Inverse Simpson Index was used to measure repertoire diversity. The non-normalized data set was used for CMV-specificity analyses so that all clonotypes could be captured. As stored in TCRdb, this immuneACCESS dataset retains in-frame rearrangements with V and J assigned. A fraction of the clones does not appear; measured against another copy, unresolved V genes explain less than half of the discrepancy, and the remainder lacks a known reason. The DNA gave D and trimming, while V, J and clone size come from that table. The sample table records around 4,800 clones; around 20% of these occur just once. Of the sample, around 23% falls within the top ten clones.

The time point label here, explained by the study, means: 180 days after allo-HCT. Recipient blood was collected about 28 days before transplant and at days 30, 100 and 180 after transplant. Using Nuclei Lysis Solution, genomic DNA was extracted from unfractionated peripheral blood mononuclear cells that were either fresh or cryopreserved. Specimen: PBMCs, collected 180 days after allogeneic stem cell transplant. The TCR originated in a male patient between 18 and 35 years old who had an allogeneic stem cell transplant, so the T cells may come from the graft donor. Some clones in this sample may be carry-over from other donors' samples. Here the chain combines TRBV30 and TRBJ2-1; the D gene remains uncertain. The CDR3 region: CAWSGADEQFF. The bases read TGTGCCTGGAGTGGCGCGGATGAGCAGTTCTTC.